This paragraph covers one T cell receptor beta chain sequence. Authors' methods: Researchers report that nucleated cell counts were estimated from reference gene primer amplification. Sequencing used immunoSEQ multiplex PCR; TCRdb keeps in-frame clones, though not all of them. That table is the source of V, J and clone size, and D and trimming were worked out from the DNA. The top ten hold around 4.2% of the sample, which has about 120,000 clones, approximately 81% seen once. Germline assignment: CDR1 SGHNT and CDR2 YYREEE (reference sequence). The CDR3 loop spans 14 amino acids. The V segment lost 5 bases and the J segment 6 bases; nucleotides outside the gene matches: 8. The record originates from a study of blood T cell repertoires in COVID-19. Study-level background: The study drew acute and convalescent COVID-19 samples from the United States, Italy and Spain. T cells, B-cell-depleted T cells, or PBMCs supplied cDNA or gDNA.

The sequencing input was peripheral blood. The clonotype was recovered from a man aged 55 to 69 with acute or convalescent COVID-19. The V and J genes are TRBV5-4 and TRBJ2-3, with 8 bases that match TRBD1. The CDR3 is CASRLRTGPDTQYF. CDR3 DNA: TGTGCCAGCAGATTAAGGACAGGGCCGGATACGCAGTATTTT.